The 11 T cell receptor beta chains listed next were all sequenced from one sample in a study of neoadjuvant nivolumab and ipilimumab in lung cancer (dated by TCRdb to 2019 to 2021). The intended sense of this specimen's time point label: pretherapy, before neoadjuvant immune checkpoint inhibitors. Preparation of the library involved the immunoSEQ multiplex PCR assay. In its TCRdb copy, this immuneACCESS table keeps in-frame sequences only and misses some clones. Where compared with another copy, unresolved V genes explain less than half of these, and the others have no known cause. Within this sample are 40,000 to 55,000 clones, with about 89% of them counted one time only. Together, the top ten hold around 3.8% of the sample. The sample here was blood, taken before neoadjuvant nivolumab, alone or with ipilimumab. All receptors come from an adult with non-small cell lung cancer. Some clones in this sample may be carry-over from other donors' samples.

The chain couples TRBV4-2 to TRBJ2-7; 9 bases are a match to TRBD2. The CDR3 extends over 17 amino acids. CDR1 LGHNA and CDR2 YNFKEQ come from the germline V gene. After removal of 0 bases from V and 3 bases from J, the junction contained 9 bases not matched to a gene. The CDR3 loop reads CASSQEDSGSPFYEQYF. The CDR3 DNA reads TGTGCCAGCAGCCAAGAAGATAGCGGGAGCCCCTTCTACGAGCAGTACTTC.

This clone was seen once. The rearrangement links TRBV6-1 to TRBJ1-1; perhaps TRBD1 as D (5 bases). Between the trimmed V and J ends, which lost 2 bases and 3 bases, there was a span of 19 bases. The CDR3 sequence is 17 residues long. Per the germline V gene, CDR1 is MNHNS and CDR2 is SASEGT. The CDR3, as DNA: TGTGCCAGCAGTGAACTAAGTCCGGGACGTGGAGACACTGAAGCTTTCTTT. Its protein is CASSELSPGRGDTEAFF.

The J gene is TRBJ1-1, the V gene TRBV7-9; tentative D call: TRBD1 (6 bases). V gave up 4 bases and J gave up 6 bases, with 9 bases separating them. The CDR3 runs 12 residues. Germline-derived CDR1 and CDR2 are SEHNR and FQNEAQ (reference sequence). The CDR3 DNA reads as TGTGCCAGCAGCTCGAGGGGGGCTGAAGCTTTCTTT. Its protein product is CASSSRGAEAFF. The full variable domain, completed using reference TRBV7-9 and TRBJ1-1, is DTGVSQNPRHKITKRGQNVTFRCDPISEHNRLYWYRQTLGQGPEFLTYFQNEAQLEKSRLLSDRFSAERPKGSFSTLEIQRTEQGDSAMYLCASSSRGAEAFFGQGTRLTVV.

This clone has just a few counts. V is TRBV6-6 and J is TRBJ2-5, with unresolved D. Germline lookup yields CDR1 MNHNY and CDR2 SVGAGI (reference sequence). The V gene lost 4 bases and the J gene lost 1 base, with 7 bases spanning the gap. CDR3 size: 13 residues. The CDR3 DNA reads as TGTGCCAGCAGTTCACAGTCCCAAGAGACCCAGTACTTC. Its translation is CASSSQSQETQYF.

J is TRBJ2-3 and V is TRBV29-1; no firm D call. Looked up from germline, CDR1 is SQVTM and CDR2 is ANQGSEA. V lost 4 bases and J 0 bases, leaving 8 bases between the germline ends. The CDR3 extends over 13 amino acids. Written as DNA, the CDR3 is TGCAGCGTTGTTCAGACTAGCACAGATACGCAGTATTTT. This translates into CSVVQTSTDTQYF.

This clone was seen just once. This sequence joins TRBV6-6 and TRBJ2-5; a possible D gene is TRBD2 (6 bases). CDR1 is MNHNY, CDR2 SVGAGI, per germline (reference sequence). Between the trimmed V and J ends, which lost 5 bases and 5 bases, there was a span of 6 bases. This CDR3 is built from 11 residues. CDR3 in DNA: TGTGCCAGCAGTGGGAGGGAGACCCAGTACTTC. It codes for CASSGRETQYF.

The DNA of the CDR3 is TGTGCCAGCAGCTTACTCATGAACACTGAAGCTTTCTTT. Protein sequence: CASSLLMNTEAFF. The chain uses TRBV6-6 and TRBJ1-1; D is uncertain. Germline V gene sequence: CDR1 MNHNY, CDR2 SVGAGI (reference sequence). The CDR3 contains 13 residues. The V and J ends lost 6 bases and 0 bases respectively, with 8 bases between them.

The rearrangement joins TRBV7-9 to TRBJ2-5, with 12 bases fitting TRBD2. The CDR3 consists of 16 residues. V lost 6 bases, J lost 5 bases, and 10 bases stayed unmatched. Germline loops: CDR1 SEHNR, CDR2 FQNEAQ (reference sequence). For the CDR3, the DNA is TGTGCCAGCAGAAATCTAGCGGGAGGGCCGCGGGAGACCCAGTACTTC. As protein: CASRNLAGGPRETQYF.

The V and J genes are TRBV5-4 and TRBJ1-2; D is unclear. The CDR3 contains 13 residues. V was cut by 1 base and J by 6 bases, with 10 bases left in between. From germline, CDR1 is SGHNT and CDR2 YYREEE (reference sequence). The CDR3 DNA reads TGTGCCAGCAGCTTGTGGGGAATCCATGGCTACACCTTC. Translation gives CASSLWGIHGYTF.

The chain carries TRBV29-1 and TRBJ2-7; possible D gene TRBD2, 6 bases. From germline, CDR1 is SQVTM and CDR2 ANQGSEA. This CDR3 is built from 12 residues. V lost 4 bases to trimming and J lost 5 bases, with 12 bases between them. CDR3 nucleotide sequence: TGCAGCGTTGGATACTCGGGGGACGAGCAGTACTTC. Encoded protein: CSVGYSGDEQYF.

In its sample, this clone was seen a few times. CDR3 nucleotides: TGTGCCAGCAGTCCCGGGACTAGCGGATACAATGAGCAGTTCTTC. Translated: CASSPGTSGYNEQFF. The chain employs TRBV5-4 and TRBJ2-1; 11 positions agree with TRBD2. The CDR3 runs 15 residues. Unmatched junction bases numbered 5, after V lost 5 bases and J lost 4 bases. From germline, CDR1 is SGHNT and CDR2 YYREEE (reference sequence).